This record covers a single T cell receptor beta chain. Per the original data handling: Amplification with reference gene primers provided the estimates of nucleated cell counts. Sequencing used immunoSEQ multiplex PCR; TCRdb keeps in-frame clones, though not all of them. V and J calls and clone size come straight from that table; D and trimming were deduced from the DNA. The table includes about 190,000 clones, about nine tenths detected once. The sample is drawn from a study of blood T cell repertoires in COVID-19. Study-wide background: Acute and convalescent COVID-19 samples came from the United States, Italy and Spain. T cells, B-cell-depleted T cells, or PBMCs provided the cDNA or gDNA that served as material.

CDR1 is SNHLY and CDR2 is FYNNEI in the germline V gene. The CDR3 consists of 13 residues. Trimming left V 6 bases short and J 3 bases short, with 11 bases between. Sequencing was performed on peripheral blood. The origin of this receptor is a young man with active or convalescent COVID-19. V usage is TRBV2 and J usage is TRBJ1-2; D unresolved. CDR3 in DNA: TGTGCCAGCAGCACAAACGTGGACTATGGCTACACCTTC. The encoded protein is CASSTNVDYGYTF.